The clone carrying this TCR beta chain has just a few counts. Its antigen is undetermined. This may stem from a read error, because a much larger clone lies one nucleotide away. The template was RNA from unsorted bulk tissue. TCRbeta libraries were built with three rounds of nested PCR, modified from ARM-PCR. TCRdb processed the multiplex PCR reads anew with MiXCR; each CDR3 protein has one entry. The table includes over 130,000 distinct CDR3 sequences, around 66% detected once. These data come from a study of tumor and adjacent non-tumor tissue in lung cancer. Whole-study context: Patients comprised about a dozen adenocarcinoma, a couple of squamous cell carcinoma and 1 small cell lung cancer. Each sample yielded millions of productive TCRbeta reads on average.

Study results and limitations: Normal lung showed higher cumulative top 100 clone frequency than tumor.

Per the germline V gene, CDR1 is DFQATT and CDR2 is SNEGSKA (reference sequence). Deletions cut 3 bases from V and 8 bases from J, with 10 bases between. The length of the CDR3 is 12 residues. This chain connects TRBV20-1 to TRBJ1-4; unclear D gene. Sequenced input: lung tumor tissue. This receptor was identified in a man in his 60s with small cell lung cancer. The CDR3 loop reads CSASSRYEKLFF. Written as DNA, the CDR3 is TGCAGTGCTAGTTCCAGGTACGAAAAACTGTTTTTT.